These T cell receptor beta chains were read from a single sample in a study of regulatory T cells in long-lasting Graves disease. MiXCR, run by TCRdb on the multiplex PCR reads, gives a single entry per CDR3 protein. The sample contains about 470,000 distinct CDR3 sequences, roughly 21% of which appear only once. Sequences were derived from peripheral blood mononuclear cells (PBMCs), sampled when the disease was refractory, from a patient treated with antithyroid drugs. The receptors come from a female donor with Graves disease. CDR3s include the opening cysteine and the closing phenylalanine or tryptophan. A D gene is named only where the DNA matches it firmly. A clone size is listed for some rows: how often the clone was seen (once, few, many), or a class if it is expanded.

-	TRBJ2-2	13	-	TRBV20-1	TGCAGTGGATCAAAACCTTACACCGGGGAGCTGTTTTTT	CSGSKPYTGELFF
-	TRBJ1-1	13	-	TRBV29-1	TGCAGCGTTTCGGGAAACATGAACACTGAAGCTTTCTTT	CSVSGNMNTEAFF
TRBD1	TRBJ1-4	14	many	TRBV28	TGTGCCAGTACTTCAAACAGGGGGGAAGAAAAACTGTTTTTT	CASTSNRGEEKLFF
-	TRBJ2-5	15	few	TRBV18	TGTGCCAGCTCACCGAGCCCGGGGTCAGGGGAGACCCAGTACTTC	CASSPSPGSGETQYF
TRBD2	TRBJ2-5	16	many	TRBV28	TGTGCCAGCAGTTTTTTCTCGGGGGGGAGAAAAGAGACCCAGTACTTC	CASSFFSGGRKETQYF
TRBD1	TRBJ2-3	14	-	TRBV28	TGTGCCAGCAGTTTACCACAGGGGACAGATACGCAGTATTTT	CASSLPQGTDTQYF
-	TRBJ2-7	13	many	TRBV29-1	TGCAGCGTTGAAGATCCAGGGGCGGACGAGCAGTACTTC	CSVEDPGADEQYF
-	TRBJ2-1	13	-	TRBV2	TGTGCCAGCATCGCTAGCTCCTACAATGAGCAGTTCTTC	CASIASSYNEQFF
-	TRBJ1-1	13	-	TRBV30	TGTGCCTTAACGGGTGGGGGGGACACTGAAGCTTTCTTT	CALTGGGDTEAFF
TRBD1	TRBJ2-3	14	once	TRBV7-8	TGTGCCAGCACCCAGAGGGGGCCAACAGATACGCAGTATTTT	CASTQRGPTDTQYF
-	TRBJ2-6	16	many	TRBV12-3/TRBV12-4	TGTGCCAGCAGTATAACGACTTACGCTGGGGCCAACGTCCTGACTTTC	CASSITTYAGANVLTF
-	TRBJ2-7	14	many	TRBV10-1	TGCGCCAGCAGTGAGTCTCTCTATCCGGGGGAGCAGTACTTC	CASSESLYPGEQYF
-	TRBJ1-5	14	many	TRBV12-3/TRBV12-4	TGTGCCAGCAGTTTTCGGAAGGGCAATCAGCCCCAGCATTTT	CASSFRKGNQPQHF
-	TRBJ1-1	11	many	TRBV20-1	TGCATGGGGACGGCGAACACTGAAGCTTTCTTT	CMGTANTEAFF
TRBD2	TRBJ2-2	13	many	TRBV12-3/TRBV12-4	TGTGCCAGCGGACTAGCGTGGACCGGGGAGCTGTTTTTT	CASGLAWTGELFF
-	TRBJ2-3	13	-	TRBV28	TGTGCCAGCAGCCAACCTCACACAGATACGCAGTATTTT	CASSQPHTDTQYF
TRBD2	TRBJ2-7	19	many	TRBV6-5	TGTGCCAGCAGTTCCTTTTCCGCGGGTTCGACTAGCGGAACCTACGAGCAGTACTTC	CASSSFSAGSTSGTYEQYF
-	TRBJ1-1	15	many	TRBV12-3/TRBV12-4	TGTGCCAGCAGCCCGTCCGGACCTGGCCTCACTGAAGCTTTCTTT	CASSPSGPGLTEAFF
-	TRBJ2-7	17	few	TRBV7-2	TGTGCCAGCAGCTTATCCGCAGGGGTCAGTGTGTCGTACGAGCAGTACTTC	CASSLSAGVSVSYEQYF
-	TRBJ2-5	13	many	TRBV2	TGTGCCGGGGCGTGGAGGGCTGAGGAGACCCAGTACTTC	CAGAWRAEETQYF
-	TRBJ2-2	16	many	TRBV11-2	TGTGCCAGCAGCTTAGAACAACAGGGTAACACCGGGGAGCTGTTTTTT	CASSLEQQGNTGELFF
TRBD1	TRBJ1-4	15	many	TRBV27	TGTGCCACCCGGGACAGGGCTTCAACTAATGAAAAACTGTTTTTT	CATRDRASTNEKLFF
-	TRBJ1-5	13	many	TRBV12-3/TRBV12-4	TGTGCCAGCTCGCCAGGGGACGGTCAGCCCCAGCATTTT	CASSPGDGQPQHF
TRBD1	TRBJ1-2	14	many	TRBV28	TGTGCCAGCAGTCTACAGGGGAGCGGCTATGGCTACACCTTC	CASSLQGSGYGYTF
TRBD2	TRBJ2-1	14	few	TRBV12-3/TRBV12-4	TGTGCCAGCAGTTTACGGGGAGGGGAGAATGAGCAGTTCTTC	CASSLRGGENEQFF
-	TRBJ1-4	15	once	TRBV9	TGTGCCAGCAGCCCTCTGAGGGGAACTAATGAAAAACTGTTTTTT	CASSPLRGTNEKLFF
TRBD1	TRBJ1-6	15	many	TRBV12-3/TRBV12-4	TGTGCCAGCAGACCGACAGGGGCAGAAGGTTCACCCCTCCACTTT	CASRPTGAEGSPLHF
-	TRBJ2-7	15	-	TRBV10-3	TGTGCCATCAGTGAATCGGCGGCGACCGTCTACGAGCAGTACTTC	CAISESAATVYEQYF
-	TRBJ2-2	15	many	TRBV6-2/TRBV6-3	TGTGCCAGCAGTTTGGGTGAGGCGGGCACCGGGGAGCTGTTTTTT	CASSLGEAGTGELFF
-	TRBJ2-5	14	many	TRBV20-1	TGCAGTGCTCCCCAGGGGACCACCCTAGAGACCCAGTACTTC	CSAPQGTTLETQYF
TRBD1	TRBJ2-7	17	-	TRBV7-6	TGTGCCAGCAGCCAAAACCCGGGACAGGAAATTCCCTACGAGCAGTACTTC	CASSQNPGQEIPYEQYF
-	TRBJ1-1	14	many	TRBV29-1	TGCAGCGCCGGGGACGGACACGCGAACACTGAAGCTTTCTTT	CSAGDGHANTEAFF
-	TRBJ2-7	14	many	TRBV2	TGTGCCAGCACGTTACGTTCAGACTCCTACGAGCAGTACTTC	CASTLRSDSYEQYF
TRBD1	TRBJ1-6	15	many	TRBV5-1	TGCGCCAGCAGCTGGACAGGTCTCGATAATTCACCCCTCCACTTT	CASSWTGLDNSPLHF
-	TRBJ1-2	14	few	TRBV27	TGTGCCAGCAGTTTATTGGGTTCTAACTATGGCTACACCTTC	CASSLLGSNYGYTF
TRBD1	TRBJ1-1	16	many	TRBV11-2	TGTGCCAGCAGCTTAGGGACCTACAGGGGGAACACTGAAGCTTTCTTT	CASSLGTYRGNTEAFF
-	TRBJ1-1	16	many	TRBV11-2	TGTGCCAGCAGCTTAGGAGCTAATCGGCGGCACACTGAAGCTTTCTTT	CASSLGANRRHTEAFF
-	TRBJ1-2	14	many	TRBV12-3/TRBV12-4	TGTGCCAGCAGTTTATCTGAGGGGGTGGGCGGCTACACCTTC	CASSLSEGVGGYTF
-	TRBJ1-5	14	many	TRBV12-3/TRBV12-4	TGTGCCAGCAGCACCCGTCCCATCAATCAGCCCCAGCATTTT	CASSTRPINQPQHF
-	TRBJ1-1	13	few	TRBV10-3	TGTGCCATCAGGGGGGTGAGGGTGGTTGAAGCTTTCTTT	CAIRGVRVVEAFF
-	TRBJ2-7	13	few	TRBV20-1	TGCAGTGCTAGGGATCGGAGAGTATACGAGCAGTACTTC	CSARDRRVYEQYF